These T cell receptor beta chains were read from a single sample in a study of vaccination effects on CD4 cells after COVID-19. For these TCRs, the target antigens are not known. Profiling relied on immunoSEQ multiplex PCR, and the TCRdb table lists in-frame clones only, not all of them. The sample holds over 45,000 clones, approximately 65% seen once. The material was CD4+ T cells from PBMCs cultured without peptide, obtained before COVID-19 vaccination. The receptors stem from a human donor who received a COVID-19 vaccine. CDR3s include the opening cysteine and the closing phenylalanine or tryptophan. Fields, in order: J gene, V gene, CDR3 protein.

J gene: TRBJ1-1; V gene: TRBV7-8; CDR3 protein: CASSPREARNTEAFF
J gene: TRBJ2-7; V gene: TRBV28; CDR3 protein: CASRGDTYEQYF
J gene: TRBJ2-7; V gene: TRBV3-1/TRBV3-2; CDR3 protein: CASSQHRDREQYF
J gene: TRBJ2-7; V gene: TRBV3-1/TRBV3-2; CDR3 protein: CASSQDFGEQYF
J gene: TRBJ2-5; V gene: TRBV6-4; CDR3 protein: CASSRTGETQYF
J gene: TRBJ1-2; V gene: TRBV12-3/TRBV12-4; CDR3 protein: CVSSLIREAGYTF
J gene: TRBJ1-3; V gene: TRBV30; CDR3 protein: CAWTRDSSSGNTIYF
J gene: TRBJ1-3; V gene: TRBV6-2/TRBV6-3; CDR3 protein: CASSLSTRPSGNTIYF
J gene: TRBJ1-3; V gene: TRBV7-9; CDR3 protein: CASSLAARFSGNTIYF
J gene: TRBJ1-1; V gene: TRBV11-2; CDR3 protein: CASSSAGQGRTEAFF
J gene: TRBJ1-4; V gene: TRBV6-2/TRBV6-3; CDR3 protein: CASSYAPGTGKDEKLFF
J gene: TRBJ2-5; V gene: TRBV27; CDR3 protein: CASSLVPNRQETQYF
J gene: TRBJ2-7; V gene: TRBV21-1; CDR3 protein: CASSKRPLAGPLEQYF
J gene: TRBJ1-3; V gene: TRBV7-9; CDR3 protein: CASSIGTDGNTIYF
J gene: TRBJ2-3; V gene: TRBV3-1/TRBV3-2; CDR3 protein: CASSPSGLAGFTDTQYF
J gene: TRBJ2-2; V gene: TRBV18; CDR3 protein: CASSPPRESGELFF
J gene: TRBJ2-7; V gene: TRBV28; CDR3 protein: CASSVLGGTGVYEQYF
J gene: TRBJ1-4; V gene: TRBV6-5; CDR3 protein: CASSYSGLGEKLFF
J gene: TRBJ1-2; V gene: TRBV13; CDR3 protein: CASSSSGIGGYTF
J gene: TRBJ1-1; V gene: TRBV7-9; CDR3 protein: CAVSGRNTEAFF
J gene: TRBJ2-7; V gene: TRBV7-9; CDR3 protein: CASSSILTSGTYEQYF
J gene: TRBJ1-1; V gene: TRBV7-9; CDR3 protein: CASSLSGGWNTEAFF
J gene: TRBJ1-6; V gene: TRBV5-8; CDR3 protein: CASSLGQGSSYNSPLHF
J gene: TRBJ2-3; V gene: TRBV27; CDR3 protein: CASSGQGRWWPGRTDTQYF
J gene: TRBJ2-7; V gene: TRBV5-4; CDR3 protein: CASSSGQGQLNEQYF
J gene: TRBJ2-5; V gene: TRBV3-1/TRBV3-2; CDR3 protein: CASSPQGWKETQYF
J gene: TRBJ1-2; V gene: TRBV28; CDR3 protein: CASSLDAASAGYGYTF
J gene: TRBJ2-6; V gene: TRBV19; CDR3 protein: CASSRPGANVLTF
J gene: TRBJ2-3; V gene: TRBV15; CDR3 protein: CATSRDSPGVDTQYF
J gene: TRBJ1-1; V gene: TRBV28; CDR3 protein: CASSPLGQGMRAFF
J gene: TRBJ2-1; V gene: TRBV12-3/TRBV12-4; CDR3 protein: CASLGLSYNEQFF
J gene: TRBJ1-2; V gene: TRBV6-5; CDR3 protein: CASTPGGWGYGYTF
J gene: TRBJ2-5; V gene: TRBV27; CDR3 protein: CASSFPGSQETQYF
J gene: TRBJ1-2; V gene: TRBV3-1/TRBV3-2; CDR3 protein: CASSPASGHQSYGYTF
J gene: TRBJ2-7; V gene: TRBV12-3/TRBV12-4; CDR3 protein: CASSLSTAYEQYF